Below, 11 T cell receptor beta chains from the same sample are listed, as sequenced in a study of identical twins. TCRdb independently ran MiXCR on the 5' RACE reads; one entry per CDR3 protein. The top ten hold about 0.25% of the sample, which has about 1.7 million distinct CDR3 sequences, roughly 35% seen once. Specimen: cord blood. The origin of the receptors is a newborn girl in good health.

This clonotype was recorded a few times. The chain couples TRBV5-1 to TRBJ2-3; D unresolved. The CDR3 is 15 amino acids. Trimming removed 6 bases at V and 11 bases at J, with 25 bases between. Looked up from germline, CDR1 is SGHRS and CDR2 is YFSETQ. The CDR3 reads CASTPRLARNNEQYF. DNA of the CDR3: TGCGCCAGCACCCCGAGATTAGCAAGGAACAATGAGCAGTATTTT. The full variable domain, completed using reference TRBV5-1 and TRBJ2-3, is KAGVTQTPRYLIKTRGQQVTLSCSPISGHRSVSWYQQTPGQGLQFLFEYFSETQRNKGNFPGRFSGRQFSNSRSEMNVSTLELGDSALYLCASTPRLARNNEQYFGPGTRLTVL.

Details on this clonotype: A much more abundant neighbour one base away suggests this may be a read error. The J gene is TRBJ2-3, the V gene TRBV15; 10 bases map to TRBD2. J lost 2 bases, V lost 0 bases, and 11 bases had no gene match. The CDR3 has 19 amino acids. CDR1 and CDR2 from the germline V gene are LNHNV and YYDKDF (reference sequence). This chain's CDR3 is CATSRENIQREGPTDTQYF. In DNA form, the CDR3 reads TGTGCCACCAGCAGAGAGAACATTCAGCGGGAGGGCCCCACAGATACGCAGTATTTT. Supplemented by reference TRBV15 and TRBJ2-3, the full variable domain reads DAMVIQNPRYQVTQFGKPVTLSCSQTLNHNVMYWYQQKSSQAPKLLFHYYDKDFNNEADTPDNFQSRRPNTSFCFLDIRSPGLGDTAMYLCATSRENIQREGPTDTQYFGPGTRLTVL.

The chain recombines TRBV4-1 with TRBJ1-2; no clear D gene. From germline, CDR1 is MGHRA and CDR2 YSYEKL. The V end lost 0 bases, the J end lost 6 bases, and 11 bases lay between the germline ends. CDR3 length: 14 amino acids. The CDR3 reads CASSQDLKSDGYTF. The CDR3 DNA sequence: TGCGCCAGCAGCCAAGATTTGAAGTCTGATGGCTACACCTTC.

The V call is TRBV6-5, the J call TRBJ2-7; D is perhaps TRBD1 or TRBD2 (5 bases each). The CDR3 sequence is 15 residues long. The germline gives CDR1 MNHEY, CDR2 SVGAGI. Trimming shortened V by 2 bases and J by 7 bases, and 18 bases separated the two germline ends. DNA of the CDR3: TGTGCCAGCAGTTACGGGTGGGGGACCTACAATGAGCAGTACTTC. Translated, it gives CASSYGWGTYNEQYF.

Details on this clonotype: In this CDR3 the conserved last residue, phenylalanine or tryptophan, is missing, so a read error is likely. The rearrangement joins TRBV7-6 to TRBJ2-5, with TRBD2 matching 8 bases. The trim removed 4 bases at V and 5 bases at J, leaving 6 bases unmatched. CDR3 size: 14 residues. CDR1 and CDR2 from the germline V gene are SGHVS and FNYEAQ. CDR3 in DNA: TGTGCCAGCAGCTCGAGGAGCGGGGGTGAGACCCAGTACTTA. It is translated as CASSSRSGGETQYL.

The chain combines TRBV13 with TRBJ2-3; 7 bases fit TRBD2. Per germline, CDR1 PRHDT and CDR2 FYEKMQ (reference sequence). The trim removed 5 bases at V and 4 bases at J, leaving 6 bases unmatched. The CDR3 is 14 residues long. CDR3 sequence: CASSRGLLADTQYF. The CDR3 coding sequence is TGTGCCAGCAGCCGGGGACTACTCGCAGATACGCAGTATTTT. Supplemented by reference TRBV13 and TRBJ2-3, the full variable domain reads AAGVIQSPRHLIKEKRETATLKCYPIPRHDTVYWYQQGPGQDPQFLISFYEKMQSDKGSIPDRFSAQQFSDYHSELNMSSLELGDSALYFCASSRGLLADTQYFGPGTRLTVL.

J is TRBJ1-1 and V is TRBV5-8, with D possibly being TRBD1 (5 bases). The CDR3 consists of 16 residues. V lost 0 bases and J 0 bases, leaving 12 bases between the germline ends. CDR1 is SGHTS, CDR2 YDEGEE, per germline. The CDR3 DNA follows: TGTGCCAGCAGCTTGGGCCTAGGGACCATGAACACTGAAGCTTTCTTT. Its translation is CASSLGLGTMNTEAFF.

The chain has TRBV6-5 and TRBJ2-5; 7 bases line up with TRBD2. J lost 11 bases, V lost 3 bases, and 12 bases had no gene match. This CDR3 comprises 14 residues. CDR1 is MNHEY, CDR2 SVGAGI, per germline. Here the CDR3 DNA reads TGTGCCAGCAGTTATAACGGGGGAGGGGATGAGCAGTACTTC. The encoded protein is CASSYNGGGDEQYF.

This clonotype has a single count. The chain recombines TRBV6-1 with TRBJ2-3; the D gene could be TRBD1 or TRBD2 (5 bases each). The germline gives CDR1 MNHNS, CDR2 SASEGT. The CDR3 contains 14 residues. V dropped 5 bases and J dropped 11 bases, with 20 bases sitting between them. The CDR3 nucleotides are TGTGCCAGCAGTCCGGGACGGTCCCCCACAGAGCAGTATTTT. Amino acids: CASSPGRSPTEQYF.

This clonotype appeared once. This may arise from a read error, as a much more abundant clone is one base away. This chain connects TRBV10-3 to TRBJ2-5; possible D gene TRBD2, 5 bases. Trimming shortened V by 9 bases and J by 11 bases, and 22 bases separated the two germline ends. The germline gives CDR1 ENHRY, CDR2 SYGVKD. The CDR3 is 13 residues long. This CDR3 is CAIPESRADEQYF. CDR3 nucleotide sequence: TGTGCCATACCGGAAAGTCGAGCGGATGAGCAGTACTTC.

This clonotype was seen a handful of times. The rearrangement links TRBV6-4 to TRBJ1-2, with TRBD1 matching 8 bases. The germline gives CDR1 MRHNA, CDR2 SNTAGT. The CDR3 spans 16 residues. V dropped 3 bases and J dropped 8; count of bases not matched to a gene: 14. CDR3 sequence reads: CASSERTGRALYGYTF. CDR3 sequence (DNA): TGTGCCAGCAGTGAGAGGACAGGGAGGGCCTTGTACGGCTACACCTTC.